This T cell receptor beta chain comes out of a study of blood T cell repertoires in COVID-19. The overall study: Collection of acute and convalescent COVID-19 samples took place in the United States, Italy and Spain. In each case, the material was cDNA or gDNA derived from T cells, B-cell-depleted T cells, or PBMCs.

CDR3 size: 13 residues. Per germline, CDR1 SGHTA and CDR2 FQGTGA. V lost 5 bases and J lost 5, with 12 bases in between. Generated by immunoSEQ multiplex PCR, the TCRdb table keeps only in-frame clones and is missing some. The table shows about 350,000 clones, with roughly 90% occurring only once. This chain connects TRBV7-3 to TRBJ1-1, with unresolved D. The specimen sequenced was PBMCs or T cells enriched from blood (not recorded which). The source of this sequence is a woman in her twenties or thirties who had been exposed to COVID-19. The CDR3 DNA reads TGTGCCAGCAGCCGCGATAAAGTGACTGAAGCTTTCTTT. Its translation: CASSRDKVTEAFF.